This T cell receptor (beta chain) was sequenced for a study of cytomegalovirus exposure and HLA in healthy donors. About the study: There were about 86 million unique TCRs (from HLA-typed donors) in an early data release.

The CDR3 runs to 12 residues. CDR1 is ENHRY, CDR2 SYGVKD, per germline. V was trimmed by 3 bases and J by 6 bases, leaving 8 bases between them. The sample holds a few counts of this clone. Its specificity is unknown. PCR primers comprised 60 Vbeta and 13 Jbeta primers. Original handling: Later, an analysis found 80 million or so unique TCR beta chains, and around 10 million of these were shared. Assay: immunoSEQ multiplex PCR; the TCRdb copy retains only in-frame clones and omits some. D and trimming come from the DNA, and the V and J calls and clone size come from that table. The sample includes 100,000 to 150,000 clones, roughly 78% seen only once; the top ten take 7.5% to 9.5%. Study-wide results and caveats: The classifier reportedly diagnosed cytomegalovirus status with high specificity and sensitivity.

This clonotype was sampled from a man between 25 and 39 years old in good health and CMV-seropositive. This chain connects TRBV10-3 to TRBJ1-1; D gene ambiguous. Sequencing input: PBMCs. The CDR3 bases are TGTGCCATCAGTGACGGGAGGGCTGAAGCTTTCTTT. Its protein product is CAISDGRAEAFF.